The 5 T cell receptor beta chains below all came from one sample that was sequenced in a study of PD-L1 blockade in urothelial cancer. Data came from immunoSEQ multiplex PCR; TCRdb stores just in-frame clones and leaves some out. The table records approximately 45,000 clones, 80% to 85% of them present only once. Noted time point: pretreatment peripheral blood. The sequencing used PBMCs, collected around atezolizumab (anti-PD-L1) treatment. The source is a man aged 45 to 65 with urothelial cancer.

J is TRBJ2-3 and V is TRBV6-1; 7 bases are a match to TRBD1. The CDR3 is 15 amino acids. CDR1 and CDR2 (germline): MNHNS, SASEGT. V shed 7 bases, J shed 3 bases, and the junction held 10 bases outside the gene matches. The CDR3 loop reads CASILWDRLTDTQYF. The CDR3 coding sequence is TGTGCCAGCATCCTATGGGACAGACTTACAGATACGCAGTATTTT.

This clone showed up just a few times. The chain carries TRBV6-1 and TRBJ1-3, with a possible D match to TRBD1 (5 bases). The CDR3 is 14 residues long. Trimming left V 6 bases short and J 2 bases short, with 11 bases between. CDR1 and CDR2 (germline): MNHNS, SASEGT. As DNA, the CDR3 is TGTGCCAGCAGAGGAAGGGGCCCTGGAAACACCATATATTTT. Translation: CASRGRGPGNTIYF.

J is TRBJ2-3 and V is TRBV5-3; TRBD2 matches at 8 bases. TRBV5-3 is an open reading frame, and its role is uncertain. J was trimmed by 4 bases and V by 4 bases; bases with no gene match: 14. The CDR3 loop spans 17 amino acids. The CDR3 loop reads CARSPAGCGRKPDTQYF. DNA for the CDR3: TGTGCCAGAAGCCCAGCGGGGTGCGGGAGGAAACCAGATACGCAGTATTTT.

The CDR3 reads CATSRETGRPEQYF. CDR3 coding DNA: TGTGCCACCAGCAGAGAGACAGGGCGCCCCGAGCAGTACTTC. J is TRBJ2-7 and V is TRBV15; 7 bases map to TRBD1. The CDR3 spans 14 residues. Germline V gene data show CDR1 as LNHNV and CDR2 as YYDKDF (reference sequence). The J segment lost 6 bases and the V segment lost 0 bases, leaving 5 bases of the junction unmatched.

On this clone itself: Other DNA sequences in this sample translate to the same CDR3. This chain joins TRBV6-5 and TRBJ1-3; tentatively, D is TRBD1 (6 bases). V lost 9 bases to trimming and J lost 2 bases, with 14 bases between them. The CDR3 sequence is 14 residues long. Germline CDR1 is MNHEY and CDR2 is SVGAGI. Here the CDR3 DNA reads TGTGCCAGTAGTCAACAGGGAACTGGAAACACCATATATTTT. As protein: CASSQQGTGNTIYF.